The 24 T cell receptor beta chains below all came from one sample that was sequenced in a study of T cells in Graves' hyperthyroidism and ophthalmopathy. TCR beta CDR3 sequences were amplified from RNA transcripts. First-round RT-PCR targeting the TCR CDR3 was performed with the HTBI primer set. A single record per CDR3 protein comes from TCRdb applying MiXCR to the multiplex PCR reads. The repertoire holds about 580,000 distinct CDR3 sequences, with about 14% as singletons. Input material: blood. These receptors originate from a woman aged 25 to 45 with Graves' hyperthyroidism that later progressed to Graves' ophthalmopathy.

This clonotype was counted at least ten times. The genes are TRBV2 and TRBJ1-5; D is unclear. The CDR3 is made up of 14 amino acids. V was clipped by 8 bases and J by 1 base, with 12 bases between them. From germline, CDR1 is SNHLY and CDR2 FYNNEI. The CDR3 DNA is TGTGCCAGCGCGGCCCCCGGGAGCAATCAGCCCCAGCATTTT. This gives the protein CASAAPGSNQPQHF.

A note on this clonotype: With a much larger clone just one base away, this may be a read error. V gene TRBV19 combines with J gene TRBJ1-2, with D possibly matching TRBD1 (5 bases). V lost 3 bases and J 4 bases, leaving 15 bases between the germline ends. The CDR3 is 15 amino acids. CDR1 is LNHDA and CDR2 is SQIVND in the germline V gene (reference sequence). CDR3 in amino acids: CASSIVQGEIYGYTF. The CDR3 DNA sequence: TGTGCCAGTAGTATTGTCCAGGGCGAGATCTATGGCTACACCTTC.

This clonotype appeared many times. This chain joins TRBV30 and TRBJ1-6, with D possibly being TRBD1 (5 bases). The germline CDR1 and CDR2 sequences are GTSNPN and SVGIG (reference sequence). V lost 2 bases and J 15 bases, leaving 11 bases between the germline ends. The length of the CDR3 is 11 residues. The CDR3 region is CAWSRLGDLHF. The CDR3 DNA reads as TGTGCCTGGAGTCGTCTGGGGGACCTCCACTTT.

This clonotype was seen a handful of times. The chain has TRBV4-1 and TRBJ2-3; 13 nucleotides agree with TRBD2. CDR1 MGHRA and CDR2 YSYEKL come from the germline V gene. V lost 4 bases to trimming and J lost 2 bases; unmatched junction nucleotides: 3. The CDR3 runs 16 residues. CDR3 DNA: TGCGCCAGCAGCCGACTAGCGGGAGGCAACACAGATACGCAGTATTTT. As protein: CASSRLAGGNTDTQYF.

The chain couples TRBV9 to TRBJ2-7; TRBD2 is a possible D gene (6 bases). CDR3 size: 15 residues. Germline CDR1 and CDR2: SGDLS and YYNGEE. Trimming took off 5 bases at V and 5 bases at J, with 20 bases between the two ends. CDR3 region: CASSLLGGGNDEQYF. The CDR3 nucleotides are TGTGCCAGCAGTCTTTTGGGCGGAGGGAACGACGAGCAGTACTTC.

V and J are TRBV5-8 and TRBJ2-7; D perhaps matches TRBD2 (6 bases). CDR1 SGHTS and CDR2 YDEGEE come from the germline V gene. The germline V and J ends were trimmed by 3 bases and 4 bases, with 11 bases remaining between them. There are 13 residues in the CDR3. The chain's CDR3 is CASSWGTVYEQYF. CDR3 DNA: TGTGCCAGCAGCTGGGGGACTGTGTACGAGCAGTACTTC.

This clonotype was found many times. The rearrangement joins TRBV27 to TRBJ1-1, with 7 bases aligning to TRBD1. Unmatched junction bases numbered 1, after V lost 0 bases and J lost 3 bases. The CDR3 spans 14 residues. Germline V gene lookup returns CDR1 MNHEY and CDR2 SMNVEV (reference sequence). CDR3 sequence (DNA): TGTGCCAGCAGTTTATCGACAGGGTACACTGAAGCTTTCTTT. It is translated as CASSLSTGYTEAFF.

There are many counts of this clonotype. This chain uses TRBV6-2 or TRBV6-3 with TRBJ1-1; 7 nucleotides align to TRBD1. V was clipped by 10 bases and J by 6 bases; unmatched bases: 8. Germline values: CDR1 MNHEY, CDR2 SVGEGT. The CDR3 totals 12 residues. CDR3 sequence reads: CAIRTGESEAFF. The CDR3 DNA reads TGTGCCATACGAACAGGGGAATCTGAAGCTTTCTTT.

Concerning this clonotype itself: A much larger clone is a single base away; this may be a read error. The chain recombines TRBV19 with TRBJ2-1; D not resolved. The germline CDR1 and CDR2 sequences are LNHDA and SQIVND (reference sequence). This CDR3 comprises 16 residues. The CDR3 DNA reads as TGTGCCAGTCGTATACCTACAAAAACACAGAGGAATGAGCAGTTCTTC. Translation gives CASRIPTKTQRNEQFF.

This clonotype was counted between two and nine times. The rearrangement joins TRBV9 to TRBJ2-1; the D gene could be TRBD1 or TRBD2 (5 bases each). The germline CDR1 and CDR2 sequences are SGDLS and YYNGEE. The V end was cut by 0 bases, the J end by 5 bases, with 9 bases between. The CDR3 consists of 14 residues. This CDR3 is CASSVGGPHNEQFF. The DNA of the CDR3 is TGTGCCAGCAGCGTAGGGGGACCCCACAATGAGCAGTTCTTC.

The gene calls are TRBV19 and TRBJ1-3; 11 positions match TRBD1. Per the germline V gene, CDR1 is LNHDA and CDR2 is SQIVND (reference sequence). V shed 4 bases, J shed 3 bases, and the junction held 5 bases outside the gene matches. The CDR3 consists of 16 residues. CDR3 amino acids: CASSNGQGADGNTIYF. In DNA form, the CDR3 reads TGTGCCAGTAGTAATGGACAGGGGGCTGATGGAAACACCATATATTTT.

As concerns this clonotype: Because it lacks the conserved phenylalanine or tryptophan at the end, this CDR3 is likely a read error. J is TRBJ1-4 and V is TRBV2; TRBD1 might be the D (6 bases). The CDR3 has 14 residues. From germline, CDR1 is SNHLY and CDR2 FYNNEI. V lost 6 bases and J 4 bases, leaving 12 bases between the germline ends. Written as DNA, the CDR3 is TGTGCCAGCAGCCTGGACAGCCTTAATGAAAAACTGTTTTCT. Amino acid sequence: CASSLDSLNEKLFS.

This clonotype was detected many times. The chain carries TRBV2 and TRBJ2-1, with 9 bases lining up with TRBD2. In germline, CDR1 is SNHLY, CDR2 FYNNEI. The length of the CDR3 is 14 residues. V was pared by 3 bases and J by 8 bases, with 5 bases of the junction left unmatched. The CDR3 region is CASSDRTSVDEQFF. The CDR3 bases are TGTGCCAGCAGTGATAGGACTAGCGTGGATGAGCAGTTCTTC.

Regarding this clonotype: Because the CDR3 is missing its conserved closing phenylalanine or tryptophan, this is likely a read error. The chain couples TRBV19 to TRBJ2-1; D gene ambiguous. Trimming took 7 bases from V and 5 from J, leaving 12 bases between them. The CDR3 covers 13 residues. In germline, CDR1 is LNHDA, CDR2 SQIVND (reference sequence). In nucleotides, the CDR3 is TGTGCCAGTAATACGGGCTTAAACAATGAGCAGTTCCTC. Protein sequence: CASNTGLNNEQFL.

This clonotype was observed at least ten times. The CDR3 here is CASSPHGGQGNQPQHF. CDR3 nucleotides: TGTGCCAGCAGCCCTCACGGGGGACAGGGAAATCAGCCCCAGCATTTT. The V gene is TRBV7-2, the J gene TRBJ1-5, with TRBD1 matching over 9 bases. Germline CDR1 reads SGHTA; CDR2 reads FQGNSA. The CDR3 sequence is 16 residues long. Germline trimming cut 5 bases from V and 4 bases from J; bases unmatched to any gene: 9.

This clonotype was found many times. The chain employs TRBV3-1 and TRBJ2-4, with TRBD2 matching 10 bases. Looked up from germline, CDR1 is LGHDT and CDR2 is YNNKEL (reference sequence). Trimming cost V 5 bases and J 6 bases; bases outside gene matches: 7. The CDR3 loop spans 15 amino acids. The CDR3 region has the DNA TGTGCCAGCAGCAGTCTAGCGGGAGTACGAAACATTCAGTACTTC. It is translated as CASSSLAGVRNIQYF.

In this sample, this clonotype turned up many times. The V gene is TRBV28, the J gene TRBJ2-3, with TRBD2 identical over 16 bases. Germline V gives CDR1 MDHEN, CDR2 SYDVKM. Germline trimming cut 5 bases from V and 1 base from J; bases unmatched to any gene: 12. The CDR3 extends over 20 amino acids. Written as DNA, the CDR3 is TGTGCCAGCAGTCGCCAACCGGGACTAGCGGGAGGGCCGGGCACAGATACGCAGTATTTT. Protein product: CASSRQPGLAGGPGTDTQYF.

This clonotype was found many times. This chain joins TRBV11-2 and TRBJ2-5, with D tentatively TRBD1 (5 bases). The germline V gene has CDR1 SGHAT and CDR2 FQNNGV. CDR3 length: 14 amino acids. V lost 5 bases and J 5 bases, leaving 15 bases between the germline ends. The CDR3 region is CASSHGATEETQYF. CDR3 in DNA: TGTGCCAGCAGCCATGGGGCCACCGAGGAGACCCAGTACTTC.

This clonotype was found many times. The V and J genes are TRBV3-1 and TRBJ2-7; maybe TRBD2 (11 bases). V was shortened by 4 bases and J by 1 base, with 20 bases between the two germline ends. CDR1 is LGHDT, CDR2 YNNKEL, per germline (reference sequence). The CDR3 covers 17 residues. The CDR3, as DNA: TGTGCCAGCAGCCTGGGACAGGGGACTAGCGGTTCCTACGAGCAGTACTTC. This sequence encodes CASSLGQGTSGSYEQYF.

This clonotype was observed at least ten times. The chain's CDR3 is CASSPGTVWTPLHF. Here the CDR3 DNA reads TGTGCCAGCAGCCCCGGGACAGTGTGGACTCCCCTCCACTTT. V is TRBV6-2 or TRBV6-3 and J is TRBJ1-6; 7 positions match TRBD1. This CDR3 region has 14 residues. V shed 6 bases, J shed 13 bases, and the junction held 12 bases outside the gene matches. The germline CDR1 and CDR2 sequences are MNHEY and SVGEGT.

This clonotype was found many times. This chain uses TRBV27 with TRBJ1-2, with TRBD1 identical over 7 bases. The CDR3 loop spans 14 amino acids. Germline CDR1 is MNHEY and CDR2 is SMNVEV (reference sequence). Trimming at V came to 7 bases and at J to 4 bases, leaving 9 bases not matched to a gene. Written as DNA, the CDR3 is TGTGCCAGCAATTCGAGGGGGCACAGCTATGGCTACACCTTC. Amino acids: CASNSRGHSYGYTF.

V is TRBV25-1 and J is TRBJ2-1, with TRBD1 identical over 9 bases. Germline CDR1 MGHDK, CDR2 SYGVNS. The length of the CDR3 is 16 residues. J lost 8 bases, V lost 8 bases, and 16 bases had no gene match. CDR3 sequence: CASRSWEGTGSHEQFF. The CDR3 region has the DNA TGTGCCAGCCGGTCTTGGGAGGGGACAGGGAGCCATGAGCAGTTCTTC.

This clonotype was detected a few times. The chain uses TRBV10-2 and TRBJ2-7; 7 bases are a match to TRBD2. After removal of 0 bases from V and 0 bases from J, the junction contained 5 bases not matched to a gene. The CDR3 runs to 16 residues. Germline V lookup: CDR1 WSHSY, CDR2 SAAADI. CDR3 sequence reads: CASSESLGGSSYEQYF. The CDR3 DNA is TGCGCCAGCAGTGAGTCTCTGGGCGGGAGCTCCTACGAGCAGTACTTC.

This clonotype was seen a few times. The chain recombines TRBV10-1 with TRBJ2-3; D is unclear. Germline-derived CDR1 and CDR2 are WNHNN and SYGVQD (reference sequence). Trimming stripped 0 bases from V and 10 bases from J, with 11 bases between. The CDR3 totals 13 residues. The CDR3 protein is CASSESRQRAQYF. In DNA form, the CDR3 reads TGCGCCAGCAGTGAGTCACGGCAGCGCGCGCAGTATTTT.